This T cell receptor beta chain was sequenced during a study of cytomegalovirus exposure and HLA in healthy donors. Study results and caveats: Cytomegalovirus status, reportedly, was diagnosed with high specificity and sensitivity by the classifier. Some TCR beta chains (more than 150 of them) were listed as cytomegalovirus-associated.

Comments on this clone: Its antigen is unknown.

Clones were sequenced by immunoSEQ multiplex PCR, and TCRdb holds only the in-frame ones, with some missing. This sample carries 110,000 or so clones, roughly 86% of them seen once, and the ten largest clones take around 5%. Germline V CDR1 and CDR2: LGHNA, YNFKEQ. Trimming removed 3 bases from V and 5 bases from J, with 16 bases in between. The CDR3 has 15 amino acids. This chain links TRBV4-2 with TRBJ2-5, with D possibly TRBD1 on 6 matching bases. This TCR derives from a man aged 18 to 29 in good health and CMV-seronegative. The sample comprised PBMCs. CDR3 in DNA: TGTGCCAGCAGCCAGAATGGCAGGGGCCGGGAGACCCAGTACTTC. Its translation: CASSQNGRGRETQYF.